This is a list of T cell receptor beta chains from one sample in a study of blood T cell repertoires in COVID-19. Profiled with immunoSEQ multiplex PCR; TCRdb holds only in-frame clones, not every one. The repertoire has roughly 92,000 clones, over 75% of them found once; the top ten carry around 5.1%. Sequencing was performed on peripheral blood. The source of these receptors is a man aged 45-60 years with acute or convalescent COVID-19. The CDR3 runs from the conserved cysteine through the conserved F or W. The order of the fields is clone size, V gene, D gene, J gene, CDR3 protein, CDR3 DNA. D genes are given only for firm matches. Clone size appears in some rows only: once, few, many, or a class for an expanded clone.

NA	TRBV2	TRBD1	TRBJ1-5	CASHRTGPSNQPQHF	TGTGCCAGCCATAGGACAGGCCCAAGCAATCAGCCCCAGCATTTT
once	TRBV9	NA	TRBJ2-7	CASSPRRGYEQYF	TGTGCCAGCAGCCCCAGACGGGGCTACGAGCAGTACTTC
NA	TRBV29-1	TRBD1	TRBJ2-7	CSVEGPGQGEYEQYF	TGCAGCGTTGAAGGGCCAGGTCAGGGGGAGTACGAGCAGTACTTC
NA	TRBV12-5	NA	TRBJ1-2	CASGFTPPGTRDGYTF	TGTGCTAGTGGTTTTACCCCCCCCGGGACTAGGGATGGCTACACCTTC
NA	TRBV18	TRBD1	TRBJ1-6	CASSLAGQGNSPLHF	TGTGCCAGCTCACTGGCGGGACAGGGGAACTCACCCCTCCACTTT
NA	TRBV6-5	NA	TRBJ1-2	CASRADTVGGYTF	TGTGCCAGCAGGGCCGACACGGTTGGAGGCTACACCTTC
NA	TRBV7-2	NA	TRBJ2-3	CASSLASSTDTQYF	TGTGCCAGCAGCTTAGCGTCAAGCACAGATACGCAGTATTTT
NA	TRBV27	NA	TRBJ1-2	CASMEGRGYGYTF	TGTGCCAGCATGGAGGGGCGCGGCTATGGCTACACCTTC
NA	TRBV9	NA	TRBJ2-7	CASTSGAGAYEQYF	TGTGCCAGCACCTCGGGGGCGGGAGCTTACGAGCAGTACTTC
NA	TRBV3-1/TRBV3-2	TRBD1	TRBJ2-5	CASTEQGQETQYF	TGTGCCAGCACCGAACAGGGGCAAGAGACCCAGTACTTC
NA	TRBV18	TRBD2	TRBJ2-5	CASSPPTSGQETQYF	TGTGCCAGCTCACCACCGACTAGCGGCCAAGAGACCCAGTACTTC
NA	TRBV12-5	TRBD2	TRBJ2-7	CASGSPAGGDLRYEQYF	TGTGCTAGTGGTTCCCCCGCGGGGGGGGACCTCCGCTACGAGCAGTACTTC
NA	TRBV18	NA	TRBJ1-2	CASSPESAVIYGYTF	TGTGCCAGCTCACCAGAGTCCGCCGTTATCTATGGCTACACCTTC
NA	TRBV7-9	TRBD1	TRBJ1-1	CASSGTGGTEAFF	TGTGCCAGCAGTGGCACAGGGGGCACTGAAGCTTTCTTT
NA	TRBV7-9	TRBD2	TRBJ2-2	CASKWGGMNTGELFF	TGTGCCAGCAAATGGGGGGGAATGAACACCGGGGAGCTGTTTTTT
NA	TRBV29-1	TRBD1	TRBJ1-2	CSVAGGPTYGYTF	TGCAGCGTTGCAGGGGGCCCTACCTATGGCTACACCTTC
NA	TRBV4-2	NA	TRBJ1-1	CASSSGASTEAFF	TGTGCCAGCAGCTCAGGGGCGAGCACTGAAGCTTTCTTT
NA	TRBV6-5	NA	TRBJ2-7	CASSRVGRGSYEQYF	TGTGCCAGCAGTCGGGTCGGGCGGGGCTCCTACGAGCAGTACTTC
NA	TRBV6-5	NA	TRBJ2-2	CASRASFTGELFF	TGTGCCAGCAGGGCTAGCTTCACCGGGGAGCTGTTTTTT
NA	TRBV11-2	TRBD1	TRBJ1-6	CASTFGTDNSPLHF	TGTGCCAGCACGTTCGGGACAGATAATTCACCCCTCCACTTT
NA	TRBV5-1	TRBD1	TRBJ1-1	CASSSFGQGEVNTEAFF	TGCGCCAGCAGCTCTTTTGGACAGGGAGAGGTGAACACTGAAGCTTTCTTT
NA	TRBV19	TRBD2	TRBJ2-7	CASSINPSGSTEQYF	TGTGCCAGTAGTATAAATCCTAGCGGGAGCACCGAGCAGTACTTC
NA	TRBV7-9	TRBD2	TRBJ2-3	CASSTKPGLAGVEDTQYF	TGTGCCAGCAGCACCAAACCGGGACTAGCGGGAGTTGAGGATACGCAGTATTTT
NA	TRBV18	NA	TRBJ1-5	CASSHRQEPNQPQHF	TGTGCCAGCTCACACAGACAGGAACCAAATCAGCCCCAGCATTTT
NA	TRBV19	TRBD1	TRBJ1-2	CASSMGTGPRSGYTF	TGTGCCAGTAGTATGGGGACAGGGCCACGTTCAGGCTACACCTTC
NA	TRBV7-9	TRBD2	TRBJ2-3	CASGKREGNPDTQYF	TGTGCCAGCGGGAAGCGGGAGGGGAACCCAGATACGCAGTATTTT
once	TRBV19	TRBD1	TRBJ2-7	CASSMQGAYEQYF	TGTGCCAGTAGTATGCAGGGGGCATACGAGCAGTACTTC
NA	TRBV2	NA	TRBJ2-1	CASSSRVQSYNEQFF	TGTGCCAGCAGCTCCAGGGTCCAATCCTACAATGAGCAGTTCTTC
NA	TRBV10-3	NA	TRBJ2-1	CATSREGVFYNEQFF	TGTGCCACCTCGCGAGAGGGGGTTTTCTACAATGAGCAGTTCTTC
once	TRBV6-5	NA	TRBJ1-2	CASSNKSEAHGYTF	TGTGCCAGCAGCAACAAATCAGAGGCCCATGGCTACACCTTC
few	TRBV7-2	NA	TRBJ1-4	CASNIRGGGRGEKLFF	TGTGCCAGCAATATAAGGGGCGGGGGGCGCGGTGAAAAACTGTTTTTT
NA	TRBV11-2	TRBD1	TRBJ1-2	CASSLGGQGAYGYTF	TGTGCCAGCAGCTTAGGGGGACAGGGCGCTTATGGCTACACCTTC
NA	TRBV14	NA	TRBJ2-7	CASSQLSGYEQYF	TGTGCCAGCAGCCAACTGTCAGGCTACGAGCAGTACTTC
NA	TRBV18	TRBD1	TRBJ1-5	CASTQGGGPNQPQHF	TGTGCCAGCACACAGGGGGGAGGGCCTAATCAGCCCCAGCATTTT
few	TRBV7-2	NA	TRBJ2-7	CASSLKGSGVGEQYF	TGTGCCAGCAGCTTAAAGGGGTCGGGAGTAGGGGAGCAGTACTTC
once	TRBV7-9	NA	TRBJ1-1	CASSDRQVGTEAFF	TGTGCCAGCAGCGATCGACAGGTTGGGACTGAAGCTTTCTTT
NA	TRBV21-1	NA	TRBJ1-6	CASKAPRNYNSPLHF	TGTGCCAGCAAAGCCCCCCGCAACTATAATTCACCCCTCCACTTT
few	TRBV25-1	TRBD1	TRBJ1-2	CASSVGQIHGYTF	TGTGCCAGCAGTGTGGGACAGATCCATGGCTACACCTTC
NA	TRBV19	NA	TRBJ2-1	CASSHIPTTTYNEQFF	TGTGCCAGTAGTCACATCCCCACCACTACCTACAATGAGCAGTTCTTC
NA	TRBV5-1	TRBD1	TRBJ1-2	CASSGGQGADYGYTF	TGCGCCAGCAGCGGAGGACAGGGGGCTGACTATGGCTACACCTTC
few	TRBV3-1/TRBV3-2	TRBD1	TRBJ1-1	CASSGGQRRRMNTEAFF	TGTGCCAGCAGCGGGGGACAGCGAAGACGTATGAACACTGAAGCTTTCTTT
NA	TRBV28	TRBD2	TRBJ2-7	CAIAKGTSGRVYEQYF	TGTGCCATAGCTAAAGGGACTAGCGGGAGAGTATACGAGCAGTACTTC
NA	TRBV3-1/TRBV3-2	TRBD1	TRBJ1-1	CASSPFLTGGTEAFF	TGTGCCAGCTCCCCCTTCTTGACAGGGGGGACTGAAGCTTTCTTT
NA	TRBV9	NA	TRBJ1-1	CASSGAQAGTEAFF	TGTGCCAGCAGCGGGGCACAAGCTGGCACTGAAGCTTTCTTT
NA	TRBV4-1	NA	TRBJ2-5	CASSLFSGTPQETQYF	TGCGCCAGCAGCCTGTTCTCCGGGACACCTCAAGAGACCCAGTACTTC
few	TRBV19	NA	TRBJ2-1	CASSITVRSSYYNEQFF	TGTGCCAGTAGTATAACGGTCCGATCTAGCTACTACAATGAGCAGTTCTTC
NA	TRBV15	NA	TRBJ2-5	CATSRGNFGIGEGETQYF	TGTGCCACCAGCAGAGGAAATTTTGGAATAGGGGAAGGGGAGACCCAGTACTTC
NA	TRBV6-5	TRBD1	TRBJ2-7	CASSRDRGDEQYF	TGTGCCAGCAGCCGGGACAGGGGAGACGAGCAGTACTTC